This T cell receptor (beta chain) was sequenced in a study of T cell responses to AZD1222 COVID-19 vaccine. V was pared by 0 bases and J by 4 bases, with 13 bases between. Germline V gives CDR1 SGDLS, CDR2 YYNGEE. The CDR3 loop spans 15 amino acids. Assay: immunoSEQ multiplex PCR; the TCRdb copy retains only in-frame clones and omits some. The sample records 120,000 or so clones, 70% to 85% being singletons. The chain employs TRBV9 and TRBJ1-2; no reliable D call. Sequenced here: peripheral blood, sampled 28 days after the second AZD1222 dose. The sequence was obtained from an adult who received the AZD1222 COVID-19 vaccine. This CDR3 reads CASSVALGRGYGYTF. The CDR3 DNA follows: TGTGCCAGCAGCGTAGCTCTCGGCCGAGGCTATGGCTACACCTTC.